This T cell receptor beta chain comes out of a study of T cells in pancreatic ductal adenocarcinoma. Overall study findings and caveats: Mean clonality was about 0.11 in tumors and approximately 0.072 in blood, not significantly different.

The CDR3 consists of 15 residues. The germline V and J ends were trimmed by 5 bases and 0 bases, with 13 bases remaining between them. The germline V gene encodes CDR1 SGHVS and CDR2 FNYEAQ. This clone has just one count. Its antigen remains unknown. Surgery without prior neoadjuvant therapy was the treatment of the selected pancreatic ductal adenocarcinoma patients. Here immunoSEQ multiplex PCR was the method, and the copy in TCRdb shows in-frame clones only, minus some. The sample includes roughly 100,000 clones, roughly 96% of them seen just once. The TCR comes from a human donor with pancreatic ductal adenocarcinoma. What was sequenced was PBMCs. The chain carries TRBV7-6 and TRBJ2-5, with D perhaps TRBD2 (5 bases). The CDR3 sequence: CASSLGLPYQETQYF. In DNA, the CDR3 is TGTGCCAGCAGCCTCGGACTGCCGTACCAAGAGACCCAGTACTTC.